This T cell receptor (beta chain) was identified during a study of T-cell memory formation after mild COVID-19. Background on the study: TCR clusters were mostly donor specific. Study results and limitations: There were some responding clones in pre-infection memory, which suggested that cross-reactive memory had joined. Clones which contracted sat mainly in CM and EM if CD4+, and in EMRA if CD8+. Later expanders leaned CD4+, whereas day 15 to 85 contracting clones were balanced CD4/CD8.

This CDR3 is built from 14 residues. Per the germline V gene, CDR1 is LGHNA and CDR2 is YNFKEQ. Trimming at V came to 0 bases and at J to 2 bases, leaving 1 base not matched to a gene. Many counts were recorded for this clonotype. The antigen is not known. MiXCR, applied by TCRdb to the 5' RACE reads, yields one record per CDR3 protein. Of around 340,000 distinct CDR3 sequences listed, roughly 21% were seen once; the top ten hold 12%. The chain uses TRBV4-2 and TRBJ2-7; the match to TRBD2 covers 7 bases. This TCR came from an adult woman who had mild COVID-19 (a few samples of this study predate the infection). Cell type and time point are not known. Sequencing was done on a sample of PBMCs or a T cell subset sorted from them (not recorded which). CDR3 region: CASSQERETYEQYF. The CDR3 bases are TGTGCCAGCAGCCAAGAGCGGGAGACCTACGAGCAGTACTTC.